Listed below are T cell receptor beta chains from one sample, sequenced in a study of cytomegalovirus exposure and HLA in healthy donors. Here immunoSEQ multiplex PCR was the method, and the copy in TCRdb shows in-frame clones only, minus some. The table shows about 140,000 clones, with around 84% occurring only once. Specimen: PBMCs. These receptor sequences come from a boy aged 2-15 years in good health and CMV-seronegative. Both conserved end residues are part of each CDR3. The D gene is left open where the match is weak. The size field is filled for only some rows; it gives once, few, many or a size class.

j_call: TRBJ1-5; d_call: NA; clone_size: NA; v_call: TRBV28; cdr3_aa: CASSLIVGSNQPQHF; cdr3_nt: TGTGCCAGCAGTTTAATAGTCGGTAGCAATCAGCCCCAGCATTTT
j_call: TRBJ2-6; d_call: TRBD1; clone_size: NA; v_call: TRBV29-1; cdr3_aa: CSAQNRDRESGANVLTF; cdr3_nt: TGCAGCGCCCAAAACCGGGACAGGGAGTCTGGGGCCAACGTCCTGACTTTC
j_call: TRBJ2-7; d_call: NA; clone_size: NA; v_call: TRBV5-1; cdr3_aa: CASSLEDSVYEQYF; cdr3_nt: TGCGCCAGCAGCTTGGAGGACTCCGTCTACGAGCAGTACTTC
j_call: TRBJ2-1; d_call: NA; clone_size: NA; v_call: TRBV5-5; cdr3_aa: CASSPAKARSSYNEQFF; cdr3_nt: TGTGCCAGCAGCCCGGCGAAAGCGAGAAGCTCCTACAATGAGCAGTTCTTC
j_call: TRBJ1-3; d_call: NA; clone_size: NA; v_call: TRBV9; cdr3_aa: CASSTTDRFSGNTIYF; cdr3_nt: TGTGCCAGCAGCACCACAGACCGCTTCTCTGGAAACACCATATATTTT
j_call: TRBJ1-2; d_call: TRBD1; clone_size: NA; v_call: TRBV27; cdr3_aa: CASSTGGWGYTF; cdr3_nt: TGTGCCAGCAGTACAGGGGGATGGGGCTACACCTTC
j_call: TRBJ2-3; d_call: NA; clone_size: NA; v_call: TRBV19; cdr3_aa: CASSTMSRGTDTQYF; cdr3_nt: TGTGCCAGTAGTACCATGAGCAGGGGTACAGATACGCAGTATTTT
j_call: TRBJ1-2; d_call: TRBD1; clone_size: NA; v_call: TRBV2; cdr3_aa: CASIGTGARGYTF; cdr3_nt: TGTGCCAGCATCGGTACAGGGGCGCGTGGCTACACCTTC
j_call: TRBJ2-7; d_call: NA; clone_size: NA; v_call: TRBV7-3; cdr3_aa: CASSFGGGPSYEQYF; cdr3_nt: TGTGCCAGCAGCTTCGGCGGAGGGCCTTCGTACGAGCAGTACTTC
j_call: TRBJ2-1; d_call: TRBD2; clone_size: NA; v_call: TRBV4-1; cdr3_aa: CASSQRREMQKRNEQFF; cdr3_nt: TGCGCCAGCAGCCAAAGGCGGGAGATGCAGAAGCGCAATGAGCAGTTCTTC
j_call: TRBJ2-7; d_call: TRBD2; clone_size: NA; v_call: TRBV6-1; cdr3_aa: CASSPSGGGSYEQYF; cdr3_nt: TGTGCCAGCAGCCCCTCCGGGGGGGGGTCCTACGAGCAGTACTTC
j_call: TRBJ1-1; d_call: NA; clone_size: NA; v_call: TRBV28; cdr3_aa: CASSRRWGGTEAFF; cdr3_nt: TGTGCCAGCAGTCGTCGGTGGGGGGGAACTGAAGCCTTCTTT
j_call: TRBJ2-6; d_call: NA; clone_size: NA; v_call: TRBV18; cdr3_aa: CASSPRAGNSGANVLTF; cdr3_nt: TGTGCCAGCTCACCACGGGCAGGGAATTCCGGGGCCAACGTCCTGACTTTC
j_call: TRBJ1-1; d_call: NA; clone_size: NA; v_call: TRBV19; cdr3_aa: CASSIFRDTEAFF; cdr3_nt: TGTGCCAGTAGTATTTTCAGGGACACTGAAGCTTTCTTT
j_call: TRBJ2-1; d_call: TRBD2; clone_size: NA; v_call: TRBV11-2; cdr3_aa: CASSSIGTTQFF; cdr3_nt: TGTGCCAGCAGCTCGATCGGGACTACACAGTTCTTC
j_call: TRBJ2-3; d_call: TRBD1; clone_size: once; v_call: TRBV5-1; cdr3_aa: CASSVRGRGLPADTQYF; cdr3_nt: TGCGCCAGCAGCGTCCGGGGCAGGGGGCTTCCCGCAGATACGCAGTATTTT
j_call: TRBJ1-2; d_call: TRBD1; clone_size: NA; v_call: TRBV12-5; cdr3_aa: CASGLGDRDYGYTF; cdr3_nt: TGTGCTAGTGGTTTGGGTGACAGGGACTATGGCTACACCTTC
j_call: TRBJ2-5; d_call: NA; clone_size: NA; v_call: TRBV2; cdr3_aa: CASSLEKQETQYF; cdr3_nt: TGTGCCAGCTCACTAGAGAAACAAGAGACCCAGTACTTC
j_call: TRBJ2-7; d_call: NA; clone_size: NA; v_call: TRBV21-1; cdr3_aa: CASSLRDRGSYEQYF; cdr3_nt: TGTGCCAGCAGCCTGCGGGACAGGGGCTCCTACGAGCAGTACTTC
j_call: TRBJ1-3; d_call: NA; clone_size: NA; v_call: TRBV7-9; cdr3_aa: CASSLGSSGNTIYF; cdr3_nt: TGTGCCAGCAGCTTAGGCAGCTCTGGAAACACCATATATTTT
j_call: TRBJ2-7; d_call: TRBD2; clone_size: NA; v_call: TRBV5-1; cdr3_aa: CASSLVLAGGPGEQYF; cdr3_nt: TGCGCCAGCAGCTTGGTACTAGCGGGAGGGCCGGGTGAGCAGTACTTC
j_call: TRBJ2-3; d_call: TRBD1; clone_size: NA; v_call: TRBV28; cdr3_aa: CASSIGTDTDTQYF; cdr3_nt: TGTGCCAGCAGTATCGGGACAGACACAGATACGCAGTATTTT
j_call: TRBJ2-4; d_call: TRBD2; clone_size: NA; v_call: TRBV2; cdr3_aa: CASILTSGWLAKNIQYF; cdr3_nt: TGTGCCAGCATCCTAACTAGCGGTTGGCTAGCCAAAAACATTCAGTACTTC
j_call: TRBJ2-1; d_call: NA; clone_size: NA; v_call: TRBV27; cdr3_aa: CASSFDGSSYNEQFF; cdr3_nt: TGTGCCAGCAGTTTCGACGGGAGCTCCTACAATGAGCAGTTCTTC
j_call: TRBJ1-1; d_call: TRBD1; clone_size: NA; v_call: TRBV18; cdr3_aa: CASSPGPTRDRYDTEAFF; cdr3_nt: TGTGCCAGCTCACCAGGCCCCACCCGGGACAGGTACGACACTGAAGCTTTCTTT
j_call: TRBJ2-3; d_call: TRBD1; clone_size: NA; v_call: TRBV11-3; cdr3_aa: CASSSPSGQGVADTQYF; cdr3_nt: TGTGCCAGCAGCTCACCATCGGGACAGGGTGTGGCAGATACGCAGTATTTT
j_call: TRBJ1-1; d_call: TRBD1; clone_size: once; v_call: TRBV27; cdr3_aa: CASSLSQGAQNTEAFF; cdr3_nt: TGTGCCAGCAGTTTGTCACAGGGGGCTCAGAACACTGAAGCTTTCTTT
j_call: TRBJ1-2; d_call: NA; clone_size: NA; v_call: TRBV19; cdr3_aa: CASSISGTRNYGYTF; cdr3_nt: TGTGCCAGTAGTATCTCCGGGACACGTAACTATGGCTACACCTTC
j_call: TRBJ1-1; d_call: TRBD1; clone_size: NA; v_call: TRBV29-1; cdr3_aa: CSATTGGNTKAFF; cdr3_nt: TGCAGCGCAACGACAGGGGGGAACACTAAAGCTTTCTTT
j_call: TRBJ1-4; d_call: TRBD1; clone_size: NA; v_call: TRBV7-8; cdr3_aa: CASSLDRTGGANEKLFF; cdr3_nt: TGTGCCAGCAGCTTAGATAGGACAGGGGGGGCTAATGAAAAACTGTTTTTT
j_call: TRBJ1-2; d_call: TRBD1; clone_size: NA; v_call: TRBV18; cdr3_aa: CASSPDRANYGYTF; cdr3_nt: TGTGCCAGCTCACCTGACAGGGCTAACTATGGCTACACCTTC
j_call: TRBJ1-1; d_call: NA; clone_size: NA; v_call: TRBV10-1; cdr3_aa: CASSSTRGVHEAFF; cdr3_nt: TGCGCCAGCAGTTCTACCCGGGGGGTGCACGAAGCTTTCTTT
j_call: TRBJ1-5; d_call: NA; clone_size: NA; v_call: TRBV5-4; cdr3_aa: CASSIFGDQPQHF; cdr3_nt: TGTGCCAGTAGTATCTTTGGTGATCAGCCCCAGCATTTT
j_call: TRBJ1-3; d_call: TRBD1; clone_size: NA; v_call: TRBV4-1; cdr3_aa: CASSYSPLTGDTIYF; cdr3_nt: TGCGCCAGCAGCTACTCCCCCCTAACAGGGGACACCATATATTTT
j_call: TRBJ1-1; d_call: NA; clone_size: NA; v_call: TRBV7-9; cdr3_aa: CASSFGGPEAFF; cdr3_nt: TGTGCCAGCAGCTTCGGGGGACCCGAAGCTTTCTTT
j_call: TRBJ2-3; d_call: NA; clone_size: NA; v_call: TRBV5-1; cdr3_aa: CASSLSALLTDTQYF; cdr3_nt: TGCGCCAGCAGCTTGAGCGCACTACTCACAGATACGCAGTATTTT
j_call: TRBJ1-6; d_call: NA; clone_size: NA; v_call: TRBV18; cdr3_aa: CASSDPRDSPLHF; cdr3_nt: TGTGCCAGCTCCGACCCCCGGGATTCACCCCTCCACTTT
j_call: TRBJ1-1; d_call: NA; clone_size: NA; v_call: TRBV5-6; cdr3_aa: CASSLINAGTNTEAFF; cdr3_nt: TGTGCCAGCAGCTTGATCAACGCCGGTACGAACACTGAAGCTTTCTTT
j_call: TRBJ2-7; d_call: TRBD1; clone_size: NA; v_call: TRBV9; cdr3_aa: CASSPGQGYEQYF; cdr3_nt: TGTGCCAGCAGCCCAGGACAGGGGTACGAGCAGTACTTC
j_call: TRBJ2-1; d_call: TRBD1; clone_size: NA; v_call: TRBV5-6; cdr3_aa: CASSLALGQGLNEQFF; cdr3_nt: TGTGCCAGCAGCTTGGCCCTGGGACAGGGCCTCAATGAGCAGTTCTTC
j_call: TRBJ2-2; d_call: TRBD2; clone_size: once; v_call: TRBV4-3; cdr3_aa: CASSQGSSGLNTGELFF; cdr3_nt: TGCGCCAGCAGCCAGGGGTCTAGCGGGCTTAACACCGGGGAGCTGTTTTTT
j_call: TRBJ1-5; d_call: TRBD1; clone_size: NA; v_call: TRBV19; cdr3_aa: CASSRGKGAYQPQHF; cdr3_nt: TGTGCCAGTAGCAGGGGAAAGGGGGCCTATCAGCCCCAGCATTTT
j_call: TRBJ2-1; d_call: TRBD2; clone_size: NA; v_call: TRBV6-1; cdr3_aa: CASIQRGIYNEQFF; cdr3_nt: TGTGCCAGCATTCAGCGGGGGATATACAATGAGCAGTTCTTC
j_call: TRBJ2-5; d_call: NA; clone_size: NA; v_call: TRBV27; cdr3_aa: CASSSPARRETQYF; cdr3_nt: TGTGCCAGCAGTTCCCCGGCTAGGAGGGAGACCCAGTACTTC
j_call: TRBJ2-5; d_call: NA; clone_size: once; v_call: TRBV5-1; cdr3_aa: CASSLGSGYQETQYF; cdr3_nt: TGCGCCAGCAGCTTGGGGAGCGGCTACCAAGAGACCCAGTACTTC
j_call: TRBJ2-5; d_call: TRBD2; clone_size: NA; v_call: TRBV7-9; cdr3_aa: CASSLERGYQETQYF; cdr3_nt: TGTGCCAGCAGCTTAGAGCGGGGATACCAAGAGACCCAGTACTTC
j_call: TRBJ1-1; d_call: TRBD1; clone_size: few; v_call: TRBV10-3; cdr3_aa: CAISERQGRAEAFF; cdr3_nt: TGTGCCATCAGTGAGAGACAGGGACGGGCTGAAGCTTTCTTT
j_call: TRBJ2-7; d_call: NA; clone_size: NA; v_call: TRBV25-1; cdr3_aa: CAAGGRTYEQYF; cdr3_nt: TGTGCCGCCGGCGGCAGAACCTACGAGCAGTACTTC
j_call: TRBJ2-3; d_call: TRBD2; clone_size: NA; v_call: TRBV14; cdr3_aa: CASSLLPSGVGSTQYF; cdr3_nt: TGTGCCAGCAGCCTTCTTCCTAGCGGGGTGGGAAGTACGCAGTATTTT
j_call: TRBJ2-5; d_call: NA; clone_size: NA; v_call: TRBV29-1; cdr3_aa: CSVRHRETQYF; cdr3_nt: TGCAGCGTCAGACACCGGGAGACCCAGTACTTC
j_call: TRBJ1-1; d_call: NA; clone_size: NA; v_call: TRBV7-9; cdr3_aa: CASRQDRYTEAFF; cdr3_nt: TGTGCCAGCAGACAGGACAGATACACTGAAGCTTTCTTT
j_call: TRBJ1-2; d_call: NA; clone_size: NA; v_call: TRBV15; cdr3_aa: CATSRTRNYGYTF; cdr3_nt: TGTGCCACCAGCAGGACAAGAAACTATGGCTACACCTTC
j_call: TRBJ2-1; d_call: NA; clone_size: NA; v_call: TRBV29-1; cdr3_aa: CSFRGPYNEQFF; cdr3_nt: TGCAGCTTCAGGGGCCCTTACAATGAGCAGTTCTTC